This is a list of T cell receptor beta chains from one sample in a study of beta chain features in type 1 diabetes. The protocol was immunoSEQ multiplex PCR, while the TCRdb copy is restricted to in-frame clones and leaves out a portion. Of roughly 240,000 clones in the sample, 24% were seen once. Sequencing was done on a sample of naive CD4+ T cells from blood. Receptor source: a woman between 25 and 40 years old with type 1 diabetes. The CDR3 runs from the conserved cysteine through the conserved F or W. The D gene is left open where the match is weak.

V,D,J,CDR3
TRBV9,TRBD2,TRBJ2-1,CASSEGSGSQAYNEQFF
TRBV27,TRBD2,TRBJ2-7,CASSSRLAEEQYF
TRBV23-1,NA,TRBJ2-1,CASRPSVHNEQFF
TRBV7-8,TRBD2,TRBJ2-3,CASSFQAGAVVDTQYF
TRBV19,NA,TRBJ2-3,CASDDRRADTQYF
TRBV18,NA,TRBJ1-2,CASSPPSVYGYTF
TRBV11-2,TRBD2,TRBJ2-1,CASSFKLAGVSTGNEQFF
TRBV4-2,NA,TRBJ2-1,CASSQVNGNEQFF
TRBV7-7,NA,TRBJ2-1,CASSSLAGAGYNEQFF
TRBV7-9,NA,TRBJ2-2,CASSLKRIGDTGELFF
TRBV5-1,TRBD2,TRBJ2-3,CASSSTSAGPDTQYF
TRBV25-1,TRBD1,TRBJ2-1,CASSEYGQGVTEQFF
TRBV19,TRBD1,TRBJ1-1,CASSITDRAEAFF
TRBV6-1,NA,TRBJ1-5,CASSDGNQPQHF
TRBV30,TRBD1,TRBJ2-7,CAWSRTGGSQYF
TRBV29-1,NA,TRBJ2-2,CSAERGANTGELFF
TRBV2,NA,TRBJ2-3,CASSVVRSDTQYF
TRBV5-4,NA,TRBJ2-7,CASSPPGTLTYEQYF
TRBV9,TRBD2,TRBJ2-1,CASRPSGLAGGHEQFF
TRBV20-1,NA,TRBJ1-2,CSARTDYGYTF
TRBV19,NA,TRBJ1-5,CASSIRPLRGGQPQHF
TRBV5-1,TRBD1,TRBJ2-7,CASSTQWTGTHEQYF
TRBV30,NA,TRBJ1-5,CAWSFGSGNQPQHF
TRBV15,NA,TRBJ1-2,CATSRDPTPGGYGYTF
TRBV11-2,TRBD1,TRBJ2-5,CASSPQGAQETQYF
TRBV5-4,TRBD2,TRBJ2-1,CASSFLREGGNEQFF
TRBV5-1,NA,TRBJ2-6,CASSFPLTGANVLTF
TRBV7-9,TRBD1,TRBJ2-5,CASSHGQGLETQYF
TRBV2,NA,TRBJ1-5,CASRKDTSNQPQHF
TRBV27,NA,TRBJ1-2,CASSLQANYGYTF
TRBV7-9,NA,TRBJ1-2,CASSSGGQSGYTF
TRBV30,TRBD2,TRBJ2-3,CAWSAETSKKYF
TRBV30,NA,TRBJ1-3,CAAGTSGNTIYF
TRBV21-1,NA,TRBJ2-7,CASSSHDGAYEQYF